Given below is one TCR beta chain in context. Its cognate antigen is unknown. The CDR3 runs 16 residues. Trimming stripped 2 bases from V and 8 bases from J, with 21 bases between. Germline V gene lookup returns CDR1 MGHDK and CDR2 SYGVNS. The data were taken from a study of a mutant IDH1 vaccine in newly diagnosed glioma. Across the study: Radiotherapy alone preceded vaccination by 4-6 weeks; alternatively, vaccination started with temozolomide cycles.

Time point meaning: week 47, end of study. Doses comprised 300 ug of mutant IDH1 20-mer peptide each, plus topical imiquimod. Produced via immunoSEQ multiplex PCR; TCRdb's table is partial and in-frame only. The sample holds about 34,000 clones, 87% seen once. The chain couples TRBV25-1 to TRBJ1-2; unclear D gene. This clonotype was obtained from a woman aged 25-40 years with glioma. The material sequenced was PBMCs, taken from a glioma patient whose treatment included an IDH1 peptide vaccine. CDR3 residues: CASSEGTKGDPGGYTF. As DNA, the CDR3 is TGTGCCAGCAGTGAAGGCACAAAAGGAGATCCGGGAGGCTACACCTTC.